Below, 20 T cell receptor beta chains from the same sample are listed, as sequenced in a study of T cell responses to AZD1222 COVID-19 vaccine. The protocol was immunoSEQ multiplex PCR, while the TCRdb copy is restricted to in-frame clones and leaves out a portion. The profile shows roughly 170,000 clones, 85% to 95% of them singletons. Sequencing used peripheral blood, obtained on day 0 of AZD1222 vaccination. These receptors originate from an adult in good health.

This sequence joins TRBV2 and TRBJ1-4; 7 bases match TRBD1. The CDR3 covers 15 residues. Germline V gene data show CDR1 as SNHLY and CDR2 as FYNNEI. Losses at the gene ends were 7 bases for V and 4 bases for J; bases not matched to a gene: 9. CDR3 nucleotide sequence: TGTGCCAGCAATCGCCTCAGGGGGGATAATGAAAAACTGTTTTTT. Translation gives CASNRLRGDNEKLFF.

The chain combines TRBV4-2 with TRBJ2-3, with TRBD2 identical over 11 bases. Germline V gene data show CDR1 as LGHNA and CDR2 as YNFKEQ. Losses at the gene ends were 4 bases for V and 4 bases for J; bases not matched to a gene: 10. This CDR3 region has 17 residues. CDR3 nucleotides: TGTGCCAGCAGCCCCGAGACTAGCGGGGCGGGGGCAGATACGCAGTATTTT. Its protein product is CASSPETSGAGADTQYF.

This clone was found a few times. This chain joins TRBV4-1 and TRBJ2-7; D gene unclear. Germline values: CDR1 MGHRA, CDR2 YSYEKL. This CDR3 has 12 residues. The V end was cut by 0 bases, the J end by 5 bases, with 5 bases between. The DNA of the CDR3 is TGCGCCAGCAGCCAAGATGGGAACGAGCAGTACTTC. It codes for CASSQDGNEQYF.

The CDR3 loop reads CASSPPRENTGELFF. The CDR3 DNA reads as TGTGCCAGCTCACCACCGAGGGAGAACACCGGGGAGCTGTTTTTT. This chain joins TRBV18 and TRBJ2-2; TRBD2 is a possible D gene (5 bases). Germline V gives CDR1 KGHSH, CDR2 LQKENI. The CDR3 runs 15 residues. V dropped 0 bases and J dropped 1 base, with 6 bases sitting between them.

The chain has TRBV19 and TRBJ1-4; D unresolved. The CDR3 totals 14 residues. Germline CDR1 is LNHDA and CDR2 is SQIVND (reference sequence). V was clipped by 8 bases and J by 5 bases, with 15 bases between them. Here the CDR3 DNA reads TGTGCCAGTCAAAGAGGCAGTACAAATGAAAAACTGTTTTTT. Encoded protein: CASQRGSTNEKLFF. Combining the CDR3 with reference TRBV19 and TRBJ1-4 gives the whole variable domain DGGITQSPKYLFRKEGQNVTLSCEQNLNHDAMYWYRQDPGQGLRLIYYSQIVNDFQKGDIAEGYSVSREKKESFPLTVTSAQKNPTAFYLCASQRGSTNEKLFFGSGTQLSVL.

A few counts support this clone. For the CDR3, the DNA is TGCGCCAGCAGCCAAGGGGACAGGGGGCGCGGCTATGGCTACACCTTC. Translation gives CASSQGDRGRGYGYTF. The genes are TRBV4-1 and TRBJ1-2, with 12 positions matching TRBD1. Per germline, CDR1 MGHRA and CDR2 YSYEKL. The CDR3 extends over 16 amino acids. J lost 4 bases, V lost 1 base, and 4 bases had no gene match.

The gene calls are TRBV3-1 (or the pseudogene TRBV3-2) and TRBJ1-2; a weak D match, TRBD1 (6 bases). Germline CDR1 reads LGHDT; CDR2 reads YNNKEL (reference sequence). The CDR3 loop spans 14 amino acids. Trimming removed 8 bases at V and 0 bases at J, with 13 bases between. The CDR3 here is CASGPGDTNYGYTF. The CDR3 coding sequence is TGTGCCAGCGGTCCGGGGGACACTAACTATGGCTACACCTTC.

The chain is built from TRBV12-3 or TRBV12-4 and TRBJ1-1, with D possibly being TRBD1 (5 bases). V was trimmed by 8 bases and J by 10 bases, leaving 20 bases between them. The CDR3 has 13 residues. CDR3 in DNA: TGTGCCAGCGCACCGGGGGGGAGCTTAGGAGCTTTCTTT. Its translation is CASAPGGSLGAFF.

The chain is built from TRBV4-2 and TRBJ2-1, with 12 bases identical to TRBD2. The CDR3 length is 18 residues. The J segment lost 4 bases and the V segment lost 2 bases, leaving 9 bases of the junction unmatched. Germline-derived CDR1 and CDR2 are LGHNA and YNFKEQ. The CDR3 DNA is TGTGCCAGCAGCCAAAGAGCCCCGACTAGCGGGGGTTACAATGAGCAGTTCTTC. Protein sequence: CASSQRAPTSGGYNEQFF.

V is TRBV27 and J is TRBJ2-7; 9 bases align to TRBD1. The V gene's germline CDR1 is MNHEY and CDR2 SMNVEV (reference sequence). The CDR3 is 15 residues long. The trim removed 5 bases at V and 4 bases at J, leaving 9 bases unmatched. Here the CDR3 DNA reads TGTGCCAGCAGTCTCTCCGGGACAGGGCGGTACGAGCAGTACTTC. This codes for CASSLSGTGRYEQYF.

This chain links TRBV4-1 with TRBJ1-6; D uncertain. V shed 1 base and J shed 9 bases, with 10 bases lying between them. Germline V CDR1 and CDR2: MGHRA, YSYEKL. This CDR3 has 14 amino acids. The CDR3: CASSQVHSLSPLHF. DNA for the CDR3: TGCGCCAGCAGCCAAGTTCATTCGCTTTCACCCCTCCACTTT.

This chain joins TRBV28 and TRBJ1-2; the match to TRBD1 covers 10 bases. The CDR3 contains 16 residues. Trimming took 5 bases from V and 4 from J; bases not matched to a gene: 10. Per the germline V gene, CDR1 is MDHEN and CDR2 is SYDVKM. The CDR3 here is CASSLRTGGALYGYTF. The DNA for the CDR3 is TGTGCCAGCAGTCTCCGGACAGGGGGTGCTCTCTATGGCTACACCTTC.

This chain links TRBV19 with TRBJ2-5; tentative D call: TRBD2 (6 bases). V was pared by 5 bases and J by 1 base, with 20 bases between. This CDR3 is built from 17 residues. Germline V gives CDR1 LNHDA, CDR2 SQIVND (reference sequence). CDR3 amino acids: CASSVTGPRRGQETQYF. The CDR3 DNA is TGTGCCAGTAGTGTAACCGGGCCACGGAGGGGCCAAGAGACCCAGTACTTC.

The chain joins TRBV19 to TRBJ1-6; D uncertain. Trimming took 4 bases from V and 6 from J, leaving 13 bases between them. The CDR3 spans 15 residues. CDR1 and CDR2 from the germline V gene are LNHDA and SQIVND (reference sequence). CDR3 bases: TGTGCCAGTAGTAACCTCCGCTGGGCTAATTCACCCCTCCACTTT. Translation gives CASSNLRWANSPLHF.

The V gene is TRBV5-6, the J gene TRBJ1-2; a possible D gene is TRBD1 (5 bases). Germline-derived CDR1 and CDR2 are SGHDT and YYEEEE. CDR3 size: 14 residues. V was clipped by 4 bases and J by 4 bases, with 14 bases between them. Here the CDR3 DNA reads TGTGCCAGCAGCCGGGGGGGAAATATCTATGGCTACACCTTC. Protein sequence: CASSRGGNIYGYTF.

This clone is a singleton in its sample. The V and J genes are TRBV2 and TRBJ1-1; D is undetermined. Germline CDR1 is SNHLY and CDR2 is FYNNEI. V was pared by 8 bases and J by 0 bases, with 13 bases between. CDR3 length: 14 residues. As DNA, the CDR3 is TGTGCCAGCGGTTCCGGCCGAGTGAACACTGAAGCTTTCTTT. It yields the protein CASGSGRVNTEAFF.

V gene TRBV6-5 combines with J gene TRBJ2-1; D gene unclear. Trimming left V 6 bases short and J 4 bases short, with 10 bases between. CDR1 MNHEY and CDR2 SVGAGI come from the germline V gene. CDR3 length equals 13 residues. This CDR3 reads CASRENTYNEQFF. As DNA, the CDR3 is TGTGCCAGCAGAGAGAACACGTACAATGAGCAGTTCTTC.

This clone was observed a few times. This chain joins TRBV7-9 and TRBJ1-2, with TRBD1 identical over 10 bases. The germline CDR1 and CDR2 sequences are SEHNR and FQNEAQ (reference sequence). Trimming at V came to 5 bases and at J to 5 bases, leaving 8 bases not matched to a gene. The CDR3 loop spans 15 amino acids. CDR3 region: CASSPRQGAWYGYTF. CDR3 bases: TGTGCCAGCAGCCCCAGACAGGGGGCCTGGTATGGCTACACCTTC.

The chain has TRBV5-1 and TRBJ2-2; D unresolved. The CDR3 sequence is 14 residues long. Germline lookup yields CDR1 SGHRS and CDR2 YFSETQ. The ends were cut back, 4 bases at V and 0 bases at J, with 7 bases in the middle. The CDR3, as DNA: TGCGCCAGCAGCCCAAACGCGAACACCGGGGAGCTGTTTTTT. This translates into CASSPNANTGELFF.

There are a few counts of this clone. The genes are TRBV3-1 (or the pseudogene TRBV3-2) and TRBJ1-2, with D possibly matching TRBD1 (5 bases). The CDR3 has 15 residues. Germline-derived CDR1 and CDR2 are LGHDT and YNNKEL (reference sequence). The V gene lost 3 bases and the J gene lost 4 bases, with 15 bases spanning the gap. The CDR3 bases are TGTGCCAGCAGCCATTTGGGAGGGACTGCCTATGGCTACACCTTC. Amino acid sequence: CASSHLGGTAYGYTF.